The present TCR beta chain was sequenced within a study of T cell repertoires in cytomegalovirus infection. Findings of the study overall: CMV carriers with the relevant HLA were identified by cumulative public TCR beta family frequency.

Trimming cost V 2 bases and J 2 bases, with 7 bases left between them. Germline values: CDR1 SGHVS, CDR2 FQNEAQ. The CDR3 totals 14 residues. At least ten counts were recorded for this clonotype. Its target is not known. One entry per CDR3 protein results from TCRdb running MiXCR on the reads. The table includes about 260,000 distinct CDR3 sequences, roughly 10% detected once. Sequencing input: PBMCs. The chain recombines TRBV7-8 with TRBJ1-5; no clear D gene. This sequence was found in a human donor in good health (CMV status not recorded). Some clones in this sample may be carry-over from other donors' samples. The CDR3 nucleotides are TGTGCCAGCAGCTTATCCAGTGGCAATCAGCCCCAGCATTTT. It encodes CASSLSSGNQPQHF.